The present entry profiles one T cell receptor beta chain with its context. The method was immunoSEQ multiplex PCR; TCRdb's version includes in-frame clones alone and lacks a portion of them. The table lists some 130,000 clones, more than 80% of them singletons. The entry originates in a study of blood T cell repertoires in COVID-19. On the study more broadly: Collection of acute and convalescent COVID-19 samples took place in the United States, Italy and Spain.

Looked up from germline, CDR1 is LGHNA and CDR2 is YNFKEQ. V lost 4 bases to trimming and J lost 3 bases; unmatched junction nucleotides: 15. The CDR3 loop spans 19 amino acids. Material for sequencing was PBMCs or T cells enriched from blood (not recorded which). The receptor comes from a man aged 45 to 65 who had recovered from COVID-19. The chain combines TRBV4-2 with TRBJ2-2; 9 bases agree with TRBD1. The CDR3 loop reads CASSPRSTTGGRDTGELFF. Written as DNA, the CDR3 is TGTGCCAGCAGCCCGAGGTCAACTACAGGGGGCCGAGACACCGGGGAGCTGTTTTTT.